The source of this T cell receptor beta chain is a study of T cell responses to AZD1222 COVID-19 vaccine. Study-wide findings and caveats: Distributed over spike, vaccine-associated CD4 TCRs predominated at 160-218 and 743-854.

The CDR3 covers 14 residues. Trimming took 3 bases from V and 0 from J, leaving 9 bases between them. Germline V lookup: CDR1 SQVTM, CDR2 ANQGSEA. With regard to this clone: Antigen unknown.

The assay was immunoSEQ multiplex PCR, and TCRdb's table has in-frame clones only and misses some. The data show 120,000 or so clones, about 86% seen once. This clonotype originated in an adult who received the AZD1222 COVID-19 vaccine. The sequences come from peripheral blood, collected 28 days after the second AZD1222 dose. The chain has TRBV29-1 and TRBJ2-4, with D possibly being TRBD2 (6 bases). The CDR3 reads CSVETRKAKNIQYF. The DNA for the CDR3 is TGCAGCGTTGAGACTAGGAAAGCCAAAAACATTCAGTACTTC.